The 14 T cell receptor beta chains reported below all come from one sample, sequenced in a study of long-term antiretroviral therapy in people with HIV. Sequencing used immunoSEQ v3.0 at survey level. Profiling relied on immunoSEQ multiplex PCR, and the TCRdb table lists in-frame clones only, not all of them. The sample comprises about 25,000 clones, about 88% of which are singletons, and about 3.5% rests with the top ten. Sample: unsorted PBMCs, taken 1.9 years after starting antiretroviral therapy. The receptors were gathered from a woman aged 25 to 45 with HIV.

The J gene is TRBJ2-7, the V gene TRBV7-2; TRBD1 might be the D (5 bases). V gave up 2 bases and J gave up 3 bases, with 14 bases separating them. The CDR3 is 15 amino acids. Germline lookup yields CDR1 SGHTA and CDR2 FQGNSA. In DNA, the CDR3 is TGTGCCAGCAGCTTACAGGGTTCGACTTACTACGAGCAGTACGTC. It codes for CASSLQGSTYYEQYV.

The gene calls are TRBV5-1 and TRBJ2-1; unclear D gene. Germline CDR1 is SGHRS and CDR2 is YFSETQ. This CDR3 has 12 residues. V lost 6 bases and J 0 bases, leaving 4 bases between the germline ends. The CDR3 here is CASTSSYNEQFF. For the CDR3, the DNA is TGCGCCAGCACGAGCTCCTACAATGAGCAGTTCTTC.

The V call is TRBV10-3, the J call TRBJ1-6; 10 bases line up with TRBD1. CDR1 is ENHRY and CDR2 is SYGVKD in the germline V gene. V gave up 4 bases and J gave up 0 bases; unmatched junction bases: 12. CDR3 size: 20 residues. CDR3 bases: TGTGCCATCAGTGTCGGGGACAGGGGATTGCGGAGCTCCTATAATTCACCCCTCCACTTT. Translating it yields CAISVGDRGLRSSYNSPLHF.

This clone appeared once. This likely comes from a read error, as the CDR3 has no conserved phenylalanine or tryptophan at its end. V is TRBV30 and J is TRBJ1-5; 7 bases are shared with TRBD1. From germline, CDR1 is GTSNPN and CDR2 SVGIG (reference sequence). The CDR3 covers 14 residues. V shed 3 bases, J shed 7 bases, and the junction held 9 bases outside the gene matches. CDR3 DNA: TGTGCCTGGAGCGACAGGAACAGGGGACAGCCCCAGCATCTT. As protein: CAWSDRNRGQPQHL.

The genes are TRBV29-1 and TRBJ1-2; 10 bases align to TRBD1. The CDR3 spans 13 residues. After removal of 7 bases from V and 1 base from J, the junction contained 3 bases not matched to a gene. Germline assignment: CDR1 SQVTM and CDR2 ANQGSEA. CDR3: CSGGQGLNYGYTF. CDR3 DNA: TGCAGCGGGGGACAGGGGCTTAACTATGGCTACACCTTC.

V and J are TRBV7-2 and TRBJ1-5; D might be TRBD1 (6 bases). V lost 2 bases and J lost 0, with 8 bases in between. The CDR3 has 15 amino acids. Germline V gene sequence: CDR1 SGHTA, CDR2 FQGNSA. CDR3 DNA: TGTGCCAGCAGCTTACAGGGGAATAGCAATCAGCCCCAGCATTTT. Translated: CASSLQGNSNQPQHF.

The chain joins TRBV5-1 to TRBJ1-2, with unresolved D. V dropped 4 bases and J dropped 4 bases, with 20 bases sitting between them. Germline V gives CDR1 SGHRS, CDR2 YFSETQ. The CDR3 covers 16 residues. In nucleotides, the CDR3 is TGCGCCAGCAGCCAAAAAGCACAGCCATTGGGCTATGGCTACACCTTC. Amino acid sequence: CASSQKAQPLGYGYTF.

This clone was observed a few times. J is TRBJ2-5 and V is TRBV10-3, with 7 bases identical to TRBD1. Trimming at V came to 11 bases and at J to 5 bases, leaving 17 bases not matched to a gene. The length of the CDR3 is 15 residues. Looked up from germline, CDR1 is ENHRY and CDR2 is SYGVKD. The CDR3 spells CAATEQGSLGETQYF. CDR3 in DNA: TGTGCCGCCACGGAACAGGGGTCTTTAGGGGAGACCCAGTACTTC.

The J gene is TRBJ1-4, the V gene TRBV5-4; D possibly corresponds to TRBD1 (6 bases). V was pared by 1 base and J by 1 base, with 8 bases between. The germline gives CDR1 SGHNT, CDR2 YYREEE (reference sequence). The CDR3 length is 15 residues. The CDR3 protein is CASSLQGKTNEKLFF. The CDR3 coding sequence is TGTGCCAGCAGCTTGCAGGGGAAAACTAATGAAAAACTGTTTTTT.

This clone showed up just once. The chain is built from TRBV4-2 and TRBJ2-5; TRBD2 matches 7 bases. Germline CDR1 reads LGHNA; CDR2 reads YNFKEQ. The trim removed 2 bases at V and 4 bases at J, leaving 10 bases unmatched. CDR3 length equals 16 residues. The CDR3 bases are TGTGCCAGCAGCCAAAGTTCCGGGGGGACTGGAGAGACCCAGTACTTC. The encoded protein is CASSQSSGGTGETQYF.

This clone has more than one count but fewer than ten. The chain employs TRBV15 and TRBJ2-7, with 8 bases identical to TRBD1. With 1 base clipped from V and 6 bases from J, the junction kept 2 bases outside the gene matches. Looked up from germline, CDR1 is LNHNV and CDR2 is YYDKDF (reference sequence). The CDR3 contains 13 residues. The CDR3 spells CATSRVGQGEQYV. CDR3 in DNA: TGTGCCACCAGCAGAGTCGGACAGGGCGAGCAGTACGTC.

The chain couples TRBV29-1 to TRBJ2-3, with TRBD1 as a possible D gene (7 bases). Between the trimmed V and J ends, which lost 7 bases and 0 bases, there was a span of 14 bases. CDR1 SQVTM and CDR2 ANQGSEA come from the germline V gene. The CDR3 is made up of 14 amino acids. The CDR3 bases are TGCAGCGCGAACAGGGGAGGAAGCACAGATACGCAGTATTTT. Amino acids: CSANRGGSTDTQYF.

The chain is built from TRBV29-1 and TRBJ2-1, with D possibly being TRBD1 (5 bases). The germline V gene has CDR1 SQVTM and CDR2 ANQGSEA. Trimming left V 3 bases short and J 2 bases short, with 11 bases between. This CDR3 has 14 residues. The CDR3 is CSVEQGGPYNEQFF. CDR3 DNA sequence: TGCAGCGTTGAGCAGGGTGGGCCCTACAATGAGCAGTTCTTC.

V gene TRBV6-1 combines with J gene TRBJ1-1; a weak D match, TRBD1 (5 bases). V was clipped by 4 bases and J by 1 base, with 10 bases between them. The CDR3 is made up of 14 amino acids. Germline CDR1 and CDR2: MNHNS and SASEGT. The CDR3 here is CASSAGTENTEAFF. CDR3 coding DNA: TGTGCCAGCAGTGCCGGGACGGAGAACACTGAAGCTTTCTTT.